This entry concerns a single TCR beta chain. Antigen: not known. Reverse transcription of roughly 0.45 to 1 ug RNA was carried out with random hexamers. TCRdb reanalysed the immunoSEQ multiplex PCR reads using MiXCR and keeps one entry per CDR3 protein. The sample yields roughly 140,000 distinct CDR3 sequences, 85% to 95% seen once. This CDR3 spans 16 amino acids. The V gene lost 0 bases and the J gene lost 2 bases, with 13 bases spanning the gap. Per germline, CDR1 SGHNT and CDR2 YYREEE (reference sequence). This sample is part of a study of CD8 T cells in Susac syndrome. Overall study context: Patients with Susac syndrome, at blood draw, were therapy-naive, on corticosteroids, or on intravenous immunoglobulin alone. Overall study results and limits: An acknowledgment was made by the study that its TCR sequencing and HLA analysis involved relatively few individuals.

The sequence came from a human donor with Susac syndrome. V usage is TRBV5-4 and J usage is TRBJ2-3, with D tentatively TRBD2 (7 bases). Sequencing was carried out using CD4+ T cells from PBMCs. CDR3 coding DNA: TGTGCCAGCAGCTTGGTAGGGCGGGGGCCCACAGATACGCAGTATTTT. This gives the protein CASSLVGRGPTDTQYF.